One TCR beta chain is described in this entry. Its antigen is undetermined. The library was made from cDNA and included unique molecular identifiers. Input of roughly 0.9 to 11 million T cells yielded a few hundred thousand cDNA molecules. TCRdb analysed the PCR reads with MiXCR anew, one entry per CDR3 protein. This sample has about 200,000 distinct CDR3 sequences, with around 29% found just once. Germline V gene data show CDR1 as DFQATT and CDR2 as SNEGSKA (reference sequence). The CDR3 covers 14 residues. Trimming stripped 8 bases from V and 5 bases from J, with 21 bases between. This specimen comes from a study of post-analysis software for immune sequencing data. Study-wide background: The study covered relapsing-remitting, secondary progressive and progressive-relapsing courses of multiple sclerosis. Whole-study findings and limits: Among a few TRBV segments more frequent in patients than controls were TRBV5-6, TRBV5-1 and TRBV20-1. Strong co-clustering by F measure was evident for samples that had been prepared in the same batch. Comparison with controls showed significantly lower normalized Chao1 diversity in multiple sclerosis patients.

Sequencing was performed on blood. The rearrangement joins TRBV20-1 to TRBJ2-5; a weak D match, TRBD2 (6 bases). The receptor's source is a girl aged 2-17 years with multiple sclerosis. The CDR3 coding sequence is TGCAGTACCGAGAAGACGGGAGTCGGGGAGACCCAGTACTTC. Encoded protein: CSTEKTGVGETQYF.